This T cell receptor beta chain was obtained from a study of blood T cell repertoires in COVID-19. Whole-study context: Nucleic acid was either cDNA or gDNA, and it came from T cells, B-cell-depleted T cells, or PBMCs.

Germline lookup yields CDR1 MDHEN and CDR2 SYDVKM. This CDR3 is built from 15 residues. The V gene lost 5 bases and the J gene lost 7 bases, with 17 bases spanning the gap. Original processing notes: By means of reference gene primer amplification, nucleated cell counts were estimated. Sequencing used immunoSEQ multiplex PCR; TCRdb keeps in-frame clones, though not all of them. D and trimming come from the DNA, and the V and J calls and clone size come from that table. The data show roughly 190,000 clones, around 85% seen once. The chain couples TRBV28 to TRBJ1-4, with a possible D match to TRBD1 (6 bases). Sequencing input: peripheral blood. The source of this sequence is a woman in her fifties or sixties with COVID-19, enrolled during active disease. The CDR3 protein is CASSPSTGDREKLFF. DNA of the CDR3: TGTGCCAGCAGTCCTTCGACAGGCGATCGTGAAAAACTGTTTTTT.